The present TCR beta chain was sequenced within a study of identical twins. From the 5' RACE reads, TCRdb called clonotypes with MiXCR, one entry per CDR3 protein. In the table there are approximately 470,000 distinct CDR3 sequences, approximately 15% of which are singletons. V trimming: 4 bases; J trimming: 2 bases; junction bases outside the gene matches: 7. From germline, CDR1 is SGHRS and CDR2 YFSETQ. This CDR3 has 15 amino acids. The data were also submitted as part of a second study, on yellow fever vaccine responses in identical twins.

The TCR sequence derives from a young woman in good health. Sequencing was done on a sample of CD4+ T cells sorted from blood. V is TRBV5-1 and J is TRBJ2-3; 7 positions agree with TRBD1. CDR3 nucleotide sequence: TGCGCCAGCAGCCCCGACAGGGCGAACACAGATACGCAGTATTTT. This translates into CASSPDRANTDTQYF. Complete variable domain (other parts from reference TRBV5-1 and TRBJ2-3): KAGVTQTPRYLIKTRGQQVTLSCSPISGHRSVSWYQQTPGQGLQFLFEYFSETQRNKGNFPGRFSGRQFSNSRSEMNVSTLELGDSALYLCASSPDRANTDTQYFGPGTRLTVL.